The clone carrying this T cell receptor (beta chain) was counted a few times. The data are from a study of blood T cell repertoires in COVID-19. Germline V lookup: CDR1 MNHNY, CDR2 SVGAGI (reference sequence). This CDR3 spans 14 amino acids. Trimming shortened V by 6 bases and J by 4 bases, and 13 bases separated the two germline ends. Only in-frame clones appear in the TCRdb table, and some are missing; sequencing was by immunoSEQ multiplex PCR. The sample contains roughly 56,000 clones, over 80% of which appear only once. The receptor was derived from a man between 65 and 85 years old with acute or convalescent COVID-19. The material sequenced was peripheral blood. This sequence joins TRBV6-6 and TRBJ2-1; tentatively, D is TRBD2 (6 bases). CDR3 residues: CASRAGTEYNEQFF. For the CDR3, the DNA is TGTGCCAGCAGAGCCGGGACTGAATACAATGAGCAGTTCTTC.